This T cell receptor (beta chain) was observed in a study of blood T cell repertoires in COVID-19. Study background: The study drew acute and convalescent COVID-19 samples from the United States, Italy and Spain. The cDNA or gDNA used as material had been derived from T cells, B-cell-depleted T cells, or PBMCs.

Study processing details: Amplifying reference gene primers gave estimates of nucleated cell counts. The assay was immunoSEQ multiplex PCR, and TCRdb's table has in-frame clones only and misses some. From that table come the V and J calls and clone size; the DNA was used to work out D and trimming. Of 170,000 or so clones detected, approximately 87% appear once; the ten largest clones hold over 0.7%. The CDR3 covers 13 residues. V was pared by 3 bases and J by 5 bases, with 11 bases between. From germline, CDR1 is SGHTA and CDR2 FQGNSA. The clonotype was recovered from a woman aged 18-30 years who had recovered from COVID-19. This chain connects TRBV7-2 to TRBJ2-7, with a tentative D call TRBD1 (5 bases). Material for sequencing was peripheral blood. CDR3 sequence reads: CASSLAGINEQYF. The CDR3 nucleotides are TGTGCCAGCAGCTTGGCAGGGATCAACGAGCAGTACTTC.